The 2 T cell receptor beta chains given below trace back to one sample, sequenced in a study of T-cell reconstitution after alpha-beta-depleted transplantation in children. Construction of the TCRbeta library involved unique molecular identifiers. TCRdb recomputed calls from the PCR reads with MiXCR, one row per CDR3 protein. The table includes 350,000 to 500,000 distinct CDR3 sequences, roughly two fifths detected once. This material consisted of PBMCs, taken before TCRalphabeta/CD19-depleted stem cell transplant. These receptors were obtained from a girl aged 2 to 10 with aplastic anemia, due to receive a stem cell transplant.

The chain employs TRBV5-1 and TRBJ1-1, with a possible D match to TRBD1 (5 bases). The CDR3 consists of 14 residues. The germline V gene encodes CDR1 SGHRS and CDR2 YFSETQ. Deletions cut 0 bases from V and 7 bases from J, with 13 bases between. CDR3 protein: CASSLEGRDGEAFF. The DNA of the CDR3 is TGCGCCAGCAGCTTGGAAGGCAGGGATGGTGAAGCTTTCTTT. The variable domain in full, completed from reference TRBV5-1 and TRBJ1-1, reads KAGVTQTPRYLIKTRGQQVTLSCSPISGHRSVSWYQQTPGQGLQFLFEYFSETQRNKGNFPGRFSGRQFSNSRSEMNVSTLELGDSALYLCASSLEGRDGEAFFGQGTRLTVV.

V is TRBV4-2 and J is TRBJ2-7, with TRBD1 matching 8 bases. V lost 1 base and J lost 4; bases outside the gene matches: 3. From germline, CDR1 is LGHNA and CDR2 YNFKEQ. This CDR3 region has 14 residues. CDR3 coding DNA: TGTGCCAGCAGCCAAGGGGGACAGGTGTACGAGCAGTACTTC. Residues: CASSQGGQVYEQYF.